This TCR beta chain was recovered during a study of blood T cell repertoires in COVID-19 (dated by TCRdb to about 2020). At the level of the whole study: The collaborator samples originated in the United States, Italy and Spain and spanned the acute and convalescent phases of COVID-19. The prospective study material was composed of cDNA or gDNA derived from T cells, B-cell-depleted T cells, or PBMCs. The samples were drawn from two sources: the first 160 participants of the ongoing ImmuneRACE study, and about 1,300 subjects contributed by 6 global collaborators. The dataset comprised deeply sampled blood TCRbeta repertoires from subjects exposed to, actively infected with, or recovered from COVID-19. Nearly every sample came with metadata listing a de-identified subject ID, COVID-19 status, age in years and sex. The repertoires were made available in a free public database intended to serve as a resource for research on the immune response to SARS-CoV-2. Where available, HLA class I and class II types were obtained from metadata supplied by the sample provider rather than from assay-based typing. Paper-wide results and their limitations: How much clinical and demographic metadata was included differed by source and by participant, and the metadata was provided uncurated.

V loses 4 bases of germline sequence and J loses 6 bases, and the interval between the two ends is 19 bases. CDR1 is given as SGHDT and CDR2 as YYEEEE, both from the germline V gene. Taken from cysteine to phenylalanine, the CDR3 has 15 residues. Of all the DNA, just the CDR3 is kept, 45 bases in frame from base 1. TCRbeta CDR3 regions were amplified from genomic DNA using the immunoSEQ Assay, a bias-controlled multiplex PCR. As for how the authors treated the data: Nucleated cell counts per sample were estimated from amplification of reference gene primers within the assay. To quantify the absolute abundance of each unique TCRbeta CDR3 rearrangement, sequence reads were collapsed and filtered. Productive Simpson clonality was computed per sample as the square root of Simpson's diversity index over productive rearrangements. The table comes from immuneACCESS by way of TCRdb, which keeps in-frame sequences with V and J called. Part of the clones is missing from these tables; in studies checked, under half for an unresolved V gene and the rest for unknown reasons. V and J calls and clone size come straight from that table; D and trimming were deduced from the DNA. This sample lists tens of thousands of clones; almost 90% were detected once. The top ten hold about a fifth of the sample.

Details on this clone: The target of this receptor is not known. Per-base quality was not reported, and no clone a single base away is much larger than it.

Collaborating institutions collected whole blood in K2EDTA tubes following their own protocols. For TCRbeta analysis, collaborators shipped samples as frozen whole blood, isolated PBMCs, or DNA extracted from either of those sample types. The sequenced material came from peripheral blood. Here the chain combines TRBV5-6 and TRBJ1-2, and perhaps TRBD1 as D gene, on 6 matching bases. This clonotype was sampled from a woman aged 45-59 years with active or convalescent COVID-19. The CDR3: CASSRRDMFLNGYTF. The DNA reads TGTGCCAGCAGCCGCCGGGACATGTTTTTGAATGGCTACACCTTC. The reference TRBV5-6 and TRBJ1-2 proteins fill in what lies around the CDR3, so the full variable domain reads DAGVTQSPTHLIKTRGQQVTLRCSPKSGHDTVSWYQQALGQGPQFIFQYYEEEERQRGNFPDRFSGHQFPNYSSELNVNALLLGDSALYLCASSRRDMFLNGYTFGSGTRLTVV.